The 22 T cell receptor beta chains in this list originate from one sample, sequenced in a study of beta chain features in type 1 diabetes. No antigen has been assigned to these receptors. Study-level findings and limits: Among patients with Type 1 diabetes, TCRB CDR3s were moderately but significantly shorter in every one of the four CD4+ subsets.

Expressed TCRB transcripts were sequenced after all isolated RNA was converted to cDNA. Sequenced by immunoSEQ multiplex PCR; TCRdb stores in-frame clones only, minus some. The sample holds around 260,000 clones, approximately 25% seen once. Sequencing used naive CD4+ T cells from blood. All receptors come from a woman between 25 and 40 years old with type 1 diabetes.

A few counts support this clone. The V and J genes are TRBV29-1 and TRBJ1-2; D call uncertain. Germline lookup yields CDR1 SQVTM and CDR2 ANQGSEA. The CDR3 length is 14 residues. Deletions cut 4 bases from V and 6 bases from J, with 18 bases between. This CDR3 reads CSVVFDFRRNGYTF. The CDR3 region has the DNA TGCAGCGTTGTCTTCGACTTCCGGAGGAATGGCTACACCTTC. The whole variable domain, filled in from reference TRBV29-1 and TRBJ1-2, reads SAVISQKPSRDICQRGTSLTIQCQVDSQVTMMFWYRQQPGQSLTLIATANQGSEATYESGFVIDKFPISRPNLTFSTLTVSNMSPEDSSIYLCSVVFDFRRNGYTFGSGTRLTVV.

This clone turned up a few times. V and J are TRBV29-1 and TRBJ1-1, with unresolved D. V dropped 7 bases and J dropped 2 bases, with 14 bases sitting between them. CDR1 is SQVTM and CDR2 is ANQGSEA in the germline V gene. The CDR3 runs to 13 residues. The CDR3 DNA sequence: TGCAGCGCCATAGGGCGGGTAAACACTGAAGCTTTCTTT. Amino acids: CSAIGRVNTEAFF.

The J gene is TRBJ1-2, the V gene TRBV6-6, with D maybe TRBD1 (6 bases). Germline-derived CDR1 and CDR2 are MNHNY and SVGAGI (reference sequence). Trimming cost V 7 bases and J 2 bases, with 11 bases left between them. This CDR3 region has 13 residues. The CDR3 reads CASTGQKNYGYTF. The CDR3 DNA follows: TGTGCCAGCACCGGACAGAAAAACTATGGCTACACCTTC.

The genes are TRBV25-1 and TRBJ1-2; 7 nucleotides line up with TRBD1. V lost 7 bases and J lost 7; bases outside the gene matches: 9. The germline V gene encodes CDR1 MGHDK and CDR2 SYGVNS. The CDR3 totals 13 residues. CDR3 protein: CASTDRATVGYTF. CDR3 DNA sequence: TGTGCCAGCACAGACAGGGCGACGGTTGGCTACACCTTC.

The rearrangement uses TRBV7-2 and TRBJ2-7; maybe TRBD2 (6 bases). The CDR3 runs 15 residues. CDR1 is SGHTA and CDR2 is FQGNSA in the germline V gene. V lost 5 bases to trimming and J lost 1 base, with 15 bases between them. The CDR3 loop reads CASSPRSGSSYEQYF. Here the CDR3 DNA reads TGTGCCAGCAGCCCCCGGAGCGGGTCGTCCTACGAGCAGTACTTC.

Only a few counts were recorded for this clone. V gene TRBV11-2 combines with J gene TRBJ2-5; D is perhaps TRBD1 (6 bases). The CDR3 is made up of 13 amino acids. The germline V and J ends were trimmed by 1 base and 4 bases, with 7 bases remaining between them. The germline V gene has CDR1 SGHAT and CDR2 FQNNGV. The CDR3 spells CASSLAGVETQYF. The CDR3 DNA reads as TGTGCCAGCAGCTTAGCAGGGGTAGAGACCCAGTACTTC.

The rearrangement uses TRBV5-1 and TRBJ2-3; 8 nucleotides line up with TRBD2. J was trimmed by 4 bases and V by 4 bases; bases with no gene match: 8. In germline, CDR1 is SGHRS, CDR2 YFSETQ. This CDR3 contains 15 residues. CDR3 bases: TGCGCCAGCAGCATCCAAGCGGGAGAGGCAGATACGCAGTATTTT. This sequence encodes CASSIQAGEADTQYF. Using reference TRBV5-1 and TRBJ2-3 for the parts outside the CDR3, the full variable domain is KAGVTQTPRYLIKTRGQQVTLSCSPISGHRSVSWYQQTPGQGLQFLFEYFSETQRNKGNFPGRFSGRQFSNSRSEMNVSTLELGDSALYLCASSIQAGEADTQYFGPGTRLTVL.

The V gene is TRBV7-9, the J gene TRBJ2-1; 10 bases line up with TRBD1. Trimming at V came to 5 bases and at J to 14 bases, leaving 3 bases not matched to a gene. Germline assignment: CDR1 SEHNR and CDR2 FQNEAQ (reference sequence). The CDR3 has 11 amino acids. CDR3 bases: TGTGCCAGCAGCCTTGGACAGGGGGAGTTCTTC. Its protein product is CASSLGQGEFF.

A remark on this clone: This same CDR3 is encoded by further DNA sequences in the sample. The CDR3 region is CASSQGLGAYEQYF. The CDR3 DNA sequence: TGTGCCAGCAGCCAGGGACTAGGGGCCTACGAGCAGTACTTC. The chain combines TRBV4-2 with TRBJ2-7, with 8 bases identical to TRBD2. From germline, CDR1 is LGHNA and CDR2 YNFKEQ. The CDR3 runs to 14 residues. After removal of 3 bases from V and 2 bases from J, the junction contained 3 bases not matched to a gene.

V usage is TRBV5-1 and J usage is TRBJ2-3; 11 positions agree with TRBD2. J gave up 4 bases and V 4 bases, and 5 bases lay outside the gene matches. The CDR3 covers 15 residues. The germline V gene encodes CDR1 SGHRS and CDR2 YFSETQ. The CDR3 loop reads CASSQLAGVPDTQYF. DNA of the CDR3: TGCGCCAGCAGCCAACTAGCGGGAGTTCCAGATACGCAGTATTTT.

The chain recombines TRBV5-1 with TRBJ2-7; 12 bases agree with TRBD2. V gave up 0 bases and J gave up 3 bases; unmatched junction bases: 10. The CDR3 spans 18 residues. Germline CDR1 SGHRS, CDR2 YFSETQ. DNA for the CDR3: TGCGCCAGCAGCTTGGGACTAGCGGGAGTGGCAGCCAACTACGAGCAGTACTTC. This translates into CASSLGLAGVAANYEQYF.

This clone was counted a few times. This chain uses TRBV5-6 with TRBJ1-1, with TRBD1 matching over 7 bases. CDR1 SGHDT and CDR2 YYEEEE come from the germline V gene. This CDR3 contains 15 residues. The trim removed 4 bases at V and 7 bases at J, leaving 13 bases unmatched. This chain's CDR3 is CASSGPTGDFGEAFF. The CDR3 DNA sequence: TGTGCCAGCAGCGGACCTACAGGGGACTTTGGTGAAGCTTTCTTT.

The rearrangement joins TRBV30 to TRBJ1-2; D is perhaps TRBD1 (6 bases). The V and J ends lost 5 bases and 4 bases respectively, with 8 bases between them. This CDR3 has 11 amino acids. Germline CDR1 and CDR2: GTSNPN and SVGIG (reference sequence). For the CDR3, the DNA is TGTGCCTGGTGGACAGTCTATGGCTACACCTTC. Translating it yields CAWWTVYGYTF.

The V and J genes are TRBV15 and TRBJ1-2; tentative D call: TRBD1 (5 bases). The CDR3 contains 15 residues. The germline CDR1 and CDR2 sequences are LNHNV and YYDKDF (reference sequence). Trimming stripped 0 bases from V and 8 bases from J, with 16 bases between. The CDR3 loop reads CATSRDTDIPGGYTF. The DNA of the CDR3 is TGTGCCACCAGCAGAGATACGGACATTCCCGGGGGCTACACCTTC.

This clone came up a few times. The rearrangement uses TRBV30 and TRBJ1-3; D is unresolved. Germline lookup yields CDR1 GTSNPN and CDR2 SVGIG (reference sequence). The CDR3 consists of 11 residues. V dropped 4 bases and J dropped 3 bases, with 4 bases sitting between them. The CDR3 DNA follows: TGTGCCTGGATACTTGGAAACACCATATATTTT. Translation: CAWILGNTIYF. The whole variable domain, filled in from reference TRBV30 and TRBJ1-3, reads SQTIHQWPATLVQPVGSPLSLECTVEGTSNPNLYWYRQAAGRGLQLLFYSVGIGQISSEVPQNLSASRPQDRQFILSSKKLLLSDSGFYLCAWILGNTIYFGEGSWLTVV.

The gene calls are TRBV16 and TRBJ1-1; 7 bases are a match to TRBD1. Looked up from germline, CDR1 is KGHSY and CDR2 is FQNENV. The ends lost 4 bases at V and 2 bases at J; junction bases unmatched: 1. The CDR3 sequence is 13 residues long. The CDR3: CASSRDRNTEAFF. The DNA for the CDR3 is TGTGCCAGCAGCCGGGACAGAAACACTGAAGCTTTCTTT.

In its sample, this clone was seen a few times. This chain links TRBV29-1 with TRBJ2-1; the match to TRBD2 covers 13 bases. Germline V gene sequence: CDR1 SQVTM, CDR2 ANQGSEA. The CDR3 extends over 15 amino acids. Trimming took 6 bases from V and 4 from J; bases not matched to a gene: 6. CDR3 sequence: CSVKLAGGPYNEQFF. CDR3 DNA sequence: TGCAGCGTGAAACTAGCGGGAGGGCCTTACAATGAGCAGTTCTTC.

This clone was detected a few times. The chain is built from TRBV4-1 and TRBJ2-3; TRBD2 agrees at 8 bases. V lost 7 bases to trimming and J lost 2 bases; unmatched junction nucleotides: 5. Germline values: CDR1 MGHRA, CDR2 YSYEKL. The CDR3 is 14 amino acids. CDR3 sequence reads: CASKWREDTDTQYF. The CDR3 nucleotides read TGCGCCAGCAAGTGGCGGGAGGACACAGATACGCAGTATTTT.

This chain connects TRBV15 to TRBJ2-3; 9 nucleotides agree with TRBD2. Losses at the gene ends were 3 bases for V and 6 bases for J; bases not matched to a gene: 16. This CDR3 has 18 residues. Germline loops: CDR1 LNHNV, CDR2 YYDKDF (reference sequence). In DNA form, the CDR3 reads TGTGCCACCAGCAGCTACCGAGCCCTAGCGGGACGAGAGGATACGCAGTATTTT. Protein product: CATSSYRALAGREDTQYF.

V is TRBV7-9 and J is TRBJ1-1, with a weak D call TRBD1 (5 bases). V was cut by 5 bases and J by 1 base, with 20 bases left in between. From germline, CDR1 is SEHNR and CDR2 FQNEAQ (reference sequence). This CDR3 has 17 amino acids. CDR3 bases: TGTGCCAGCAGCCAAACCAGGGCAGGGAGGGCGAACACTGAAGCTTTCTTT. Translation: CASSQTRAGRANTEAFF.

The chain uses TRBV5-6 and TRBJ2-7, with D tentatively TRBD2 (5 bases). The CDR3 length is 12 residues. Germline V CDR1 and CDR2: SGHDT, YYEEEE. The V and J ends lost 0 bases and 7 bases respectively, with 8 bases between them. As DNA, the CDR3 is TGTGCCAGCAGCTTGGCCGGGAATGAGCAGTACTTC. Protein: CASSLAGNEQYF.

This clone occurred a few times. The chain uses TRBV30 and TRBJ1-5, with TRBD1 matching 7 bases. V dropped 1 base and J dropped 0; count of bases not matched to a gene: 3. This CDR3 is built from 15 residues. The germline V gene encodes CDR1 GTSNPN and CDR2 SVGIG (reference sequence). DNA for the CDR3: TGTGCCTGGAGTGAACAGGGGTATAGCAATCAGCCCCAGCATTTT. Translating it yields CAWSEQGYSNQPQHF.